Described below is a single T cell receptor beta chain sequence and its context. As yet, its antigen is unknown. CDR1 and CDR2 (germline): SGDLS, YYNGEE. Trimming shortened V by 6 bases and J by 3 bases, and 15 bases separated the two germline ends. The CDR3 length is 14 residues. The sample is drawn from a study of siplizumab effects on memory and regulatory T cells. Libraries were prepared by immunoSEQ multiplex PCR; TCRdb keeps only in-frame clonotypes and omits some of them. The sample carries about 100,000 clones, over 90% recorded once. General study results and limits: A minor fraction of alloreactive clones, and no more, mapped to unstimulated subsets. The alloresponse seemed to draw substantially on naive T cells, which appeared more diverse than memory cells. The study found that siplizumab significantly reduced alloreactive sequences traceable to unstimulated CD4+ memory cells. No assignable naive or memory phenotype existed for roughly 80-96% of proliferating CD4+ or CD8+ clones.

Specimen: Tregs sorted from blood. The clonotype was recovered from a human donor in good health. This chain links TRBV9 with TRBJ1-1, with a possible D match to TRBD1 (6 bases). The CDR3 protein is CASTPGGQDTEAFF. The CDR3 nucleotides read TGTGCCAGCACCCCCGGGGGCCAGGACACTGAAGCTTTCTTT.